The T cell receptor (beta chain) under discussion was sequenced for a study of blood T cell repertoires in COVID-19. Study information: The cDNA or gDNA used as material had been derived from T cells, B-cell-depleted T cells, or PBMCs.

Authors' data handling: Counts of nucleated cells, estimated from reference gene primer amplification, were obtained. Repertoires were generated with immunoSEQ multiplex PCR, while TCRdb's copy carries only in-frame clones and drops some. V and J calls and clone size are copied from that table; D and trimming were computed from the DNA. Altogether over 400,000 clones are present, 70% to 90% being singletons, with the ten largest covering approximately 2.9%. Trimming at V came to 4 bases and at J to 9 bases, leaving 7 bases not matched to a gene. CDR3 size: 13 residues. From germline, CDR1 is MNHEY and CDR2 SVGAGI.

The gene calls are TRBV6-5 and TRBJ1-2; 8 nucleotides line up with TRBD1. The clonotype comes from a human donor in a cohort sampled during active COVID-19. The material sequenced was peripheral blood. As DNA, the CDR3 is TGTGCCAGCAGTTGGCAGGGGGCTAGAAGCTACACCTTC. Amino acids: CASSWQGARSYTF.